The next 29 T cell receptor beta chains were all read from a single sample in a study of shared clonotypes between healthy human individuals. Assay used: immunoSEQ multiplex PCR; TCRdb lists only in-frame clones, some missing. Among roughly 1,500,000 clones, 98% were seen once, and the ten largest hold over 0.3%. Material for sequencing was naive CD4+ T cells sorted from blood. Subset in this sample: CD45RA+ positively selected. These receptors originate from a man younger than 45 in good health.

The rearrangement joins TRBV7-9 to TRBJ2-1; 10 positions match TRBD2. The ends lost 9 bases at V and 5 bases at J; junction bases unmatched: 4. The germline CDR1 and CDR2 sequences are SEHNR and FQNEAQ (reference sequence). This CDR3 contains 13 residues. The CDR3 sequence: CARGTSENNEQFF. The DNA for the CDR3 is TGTGCCAGGGGGACTAGCGAGAACAATGAGCAGTTCTTC.

The rearrangement joins TRBV25-1 to TRBJ2-3; a possible D gene is TRBD1 (6 bases). V was shortened by 4 bases and J by 0 bases, with 11 bases between the two germline ends. The CDR3 totals 15 residues. The V gene's germline CDR1 is MGHDK and CDR2 SYGVNS. In DNA form, the CDR3 reads TGTGCCAGCAGTGGGGACAAGTCTAGCACAGATACGCAGTATTTT. Translation: CASSGDKSSTDTQYF.

The chain employs TRBV7-9 and TRBJ2-3; 14 bases are a match to TRBD2. V was clipped by 5 bases and J by 6 bases; unmatched bases: 7. This CDR3 contains 16 residues. Germline V gene lookup returns CDR1 SEHNR and CDR2 FQNEAQ (reference sequence). The CDR3, as DNA: TGTGCCAGCAGCACCGGGACTAGCGGGAGAGGGGATACGCAGTATTTT. Its protein product is CASSTGTSGRGDTQYF.

The chain couples TRBV6-1 to TRBJ1-5, with unresolved D. Trimming cost V 0 bases and J 3 bases, with 12 bases left between them. There are 16 residues in the CDR3. Germline-derived CDR1 and CDR2 are MNHNS and SASEGT. CDR3 in DNA: TGTGCCAGCAGTGAAGCCTACCGACGGGACAATCAGCCCCAGCATTTT. Protein sequence: CASSEAYRRDNQPQHF.

The chain is built from TRBV9 and TRBJ1-2; maybe TRBD1 (5 bases). Trimming took 1 base from V and 5 from J, leaving 15 bases between them. CDR1 is SGDLS, CDR2 YYNGEE, per germline. The CDR3 totals 15 residues. CDR3 region: CASSVFDVEGYGYTF. CDR3 coding DNA: TGTGCCAGCAGCGTATTTGATGTAGAGGGGTATGGCTACACCTTC.

V gene TRBV7-9 combines with J gene TRBJ2-7; D call uncertain. Looked up from germline, CDR1 is SEHNR and CDR2 is FQNEAQ (reference sequence). The CDR3 is 12 residues long. The V end lost 11 bases, the J end lost 0 bases, and 11 bases lay between the germline ends. The CDR3, as DNA: TGTGCCGGATCTGCTACCTCCTACGAGCAGTACTTC. Its protein is CAGSATSYEQYF.

The chain uses TRBV5-4 and TRBJ2-7, with a tentative D call TRBD2 (6 bases). CDR1 and CDR2 from the germline V gene are SGHNT and YYREEE (reference sequence). This CDR3 region has 14 residues. Trimming took 1 base from V and 0 from J, leaving 8 bases between them. CDR3 nucleotide sequence: TGTGCCAGCAGCTTGTGGGGGGACTCCTACGAGCAGTACTTC. Protein sequence: CASSLWGDSYEQYF.

The rearrangement links TRBV6-1 to TRBJ2-7; TRBD2 matches 7 bases. The CDR3 is 13 residues long. CDR1 and CDR2 (germline): MNHNS, SASEGT. Unmatched junction bases numbered 8, after V lost 6 bases and J lost 6 bases. The CDR3 sequence: CASSPGGGGEQYF. CDR3 nucleotide sequence: TGTGCCAGCAGCCCGGGAGGAGGTGGCGAGCAGTACTTC.

This rearrangement joins TRBV25-1 to TRBJ1-1; a weak D match, TRBD1 (5 bases). Trimming cost V 6 bases and J 1 base, with 15 bases left between them. This CDR3 contains 15 residues. Germline loops: CDR1 MGHDK, CDR2 SYGVNS. The CDR3 DNA follows: TGTGCCAGCAGGGCTACCCAGGGCAAGAACACTGAAGCTTTCTTT. It specifies CASRATQGKNTEAFF.

This clone was detected only once. Within the sample, other DNA sequences also encode this same CDR3. The CDR3 loop is CASSLLAGSTDTQYF. In DNA, the CDR3 is TGCGCCAGCAGCTTGTTGGCCGGGAGTACAGATACGCAGTATTTT. The J gene is TRBJ2-3, the V gene TRBV5-1, with D tentatively TRBD2 (6 bases). The germline V and J ends were trimmed by 1 base and 3 bases, with 12 bases remaining between them. Germline lookup yields CDR1 SGHRS and CDR2 YFSETQ. This CDR3 region has 15 residues.

The rearrangement links TRBV10-1 to TRBJ2-1; the D gene is possibly TRBD2 (5 bases). Trimming took off 4 bases at V and 8 bases at J, with 18 bases between the two ends. CDR1 and CDR2 from the germline V gene are WNHNN and SYGVQD (reference sequence). The CDR3 extends over 15 amino acids. The CDR3 here is CASSAPEVPRDEQFF. The DNA of the CDR3 is TGCGCCAGCAGTGCCCCCGAGGTCCCGAGGGATGAGCAGTTCTTC.

V and J are TRBV7-9 and TRBJ1-3; D gene unclear. V dropped 2 bases and J dropped 0 bases, with 11 bases sitting between them. Germline values: CDR1 SEHNR, CDR2 FQNEAQ (reference sequence). The CDR3 sequence is 16 residues long. The CDR3 coding sequence is TGTGCCAGCAGCTTAACAGCCTCTCACTCTGGAAACACCATATATTTT. Amino acid sequence: CASSLTASHSGNTIYF.

The chain has TRBV29-1 and TRBJ2-7; TRBD2 matches at 11 bases. This CDR3 has 18 amino acids. The J segment lost 2 bases and the V segment lost 6 bases, leaving 18 bases of the junction unmatched. Germline-derived CDR1 and CDR2 are SQVTM and ANQGSEA. The CDR3 DNA reads as TGCAGCGTCCGAACTAGCGGGAGCAATAGCCCAATAACCTACGAGCAGTACTTC. It yields the protein CSVRTSGSNSPITYEQYF.

This chain connects TRBV7-8 to TRBJ2-1, with D hard to call. The V end lost 3 bases, the J end lost 1 base, and 13 bases lay between the germline ends. CDR3 length: 16 residues. Germline V gene sequence: CDR1 SGHVS, CDR2 FQNEAQ. The DNA of the CDR3 is TGTGCCAGCAGCTTCCTCCGCGCTGGATCCTACAATGAGCAGTTCTTC. Translated, it gives CASSFLRAGSYNEQFF.

The J gene is TRBJ2-7, the V gene TRBV5-1, with D possibly being TRBD1 (5 bases). The V gene's germline CDR1 is SGHRS and CDR2 YFSETQ. Trimming shortened V by 4 bases and J by 6 bases, and 14 bases separated the two germline ends. CDR3 length: 13 residues. CDR3 amino acids: CASSHQGEREQYF. The CDR3 DNA sequence: TGCGCCAGCAGCCACCAGGGTGAACGCGAGCAGTACTTC.

The chain joins TRBV6-1 to TRBJ1-2, with D possibly matching TRBD1 (6 bases). Trimming removed 7 bases from V and 3 bases from J, with 15 bases in between. The germline gives CDR1 MNHNS, CDR2 SASEGT. The CDR3 totals 14 residues. In nucleotides, the CDR3 is TGTGCCAGCATCAGGGACACCCCTCACTATGGCTACACCTTC. Its translation is CASIRDTPHYGYTF.

The gene calls are TRBV2 and TRBJ2-5; D unclear. Per the germline V gene, CDR1 is SNHLY and CDR2 is FYNNEI. The V gene lost 3 bases and the J gene lost 9 bases, with 8 bases spanning the gap. The CDR3 is made up of 11 amino acids. The CDR3 bases are TGTGCCAGCAGTGAGAATAGGCCCCAGTACTTC. Translating it yields CASSENRPQYF.

V gene TRBV27 combines with J gene TRBJ2-1; 11 bases map to TRBD2. Unmatched junction bases numbered 13, after V lost 5 bases and J lost 4 bases. This CDR3 is 18 amino acids long. Germline CDR1 MNHEY, CDR2 SMNVEV (reference sequence). Here the CDR3 DNA reads TGTGCCAGCAGTCCCCTGACCTTACTAGCGGGAGCTTACAATGAGCAGTTCTTC. Translated, it gives CASSPLTLLAGAYNEQFF.

In DNA form, the CDR3 reads TGTGCCATCACAGGGTCAACCCGGGGAGACAATGAGCAGTTCTTC. Translated: CAITGSTRGDNEQFF. The V and J genes are TRBV5-4 and TRBJ2-1; possible D gene TRBD1, 6 bases. Trimming shortened V by 9 bases and J by 5 bases, and 21 bases separated the two germline ends. The CDR3 length is 15 residues. Germline CDR1 SGHNT, CDR2 YYREEE (reference sequence).

J is TRBJ1-2 and V is TRBV6-1; no reliable D call. This CDR3 is 13 amino acids long. Germline V gene data show CDR1 as MNHNS and CDR2 as SASEGT. V dropped 6 bases and J dropped 4 bases, with 12 bases sitting between them. The CDR3 coding sequence is TGTGCCAGCAGGCGGGCAGACTTCTATGGCTACACCTTC. As protein: CASRRADFYGYTF.

The chain joins TRBV4-3 to TRBJ2-7; D might be TRBD2 (7 bases). Trimming stripped 3 bases from V and 2 bases from J, with 17 bases between. This CDR3 contains 16 residues. The germline gives CDR1 LGHNA, CDR2 YSLEER. DNA of the CDR3: TGCGCCAGCAGCCAGGGTTCAGCCGGGGGGCCCTACGAGCAGTACTTC. This translates into CASSQGSAGGPYEQYF.

V gene TRBV9 combines with J gene TRBJ2-3; maybe TRBD1 (5 bases). This CDR3 spans 16 amino acids. CDR1 is SGDLS, CDR2 YYNGEE, per germline. V was cut by 0 bases and J by 2 bases, with 13 bases left in between. CDR3 bases: TGTGCCAGCAGCGTAGCCGGTTTAGGGGCCACAGATACGCAGTATTTT. Residues: CASSVAGLGATDTQYF.

The chain uses TRBV28 and TRBJ2-7; tentatively, D is TRBD1 or TRBD2 (6 bases each). Trimming shortened V by 5 bases and J by 4 bases, and 12 bases separated the two germline ends. The CDR3 consists of 13 residues. CDR1 is MDHEN, CDR2 SYDVKM, per germline. CDR3 in amino acids: CASSGGGRYEQYF. The CDR3, as DNA: TGTGCCAGCAGTGGAGGGGGGAGGTACGAGCAGTACTTC.

Comments on this clone: Other DNA sequences in the same sample also yield this CDR3. The J gene is TRBJ2-3, the V gene TRBV18; the D gene is possibly TRBD2 (6 bases). Per germline, CDR1 KGHSH and CDR2 LQKENI. The length of the CDR3 is 13 residues. Trimming took off 0 bases at V and 5 bases at J, with 6 bases between the two ends. CDR3 in amino acids: CASSPPAGDTQYF. The DNA of the CDR3 is TGTGCCAGCTCACCACCAGCGGGAGATACGCAGTATTTT.

CDR3 sequence: CASSLLAGDFNEQFF. For the CDR3, the DNA is TGCGCCAGCAGTTTACTAGCGGGAGACTTCAATGAGCAGTTCTTC. The chain links TRBV4-3 to TRBJ2-1; 11 bases line up with TRBD2. This CDR3 region has 15 residues. J lost 6 bases, V lost 6 bases, and 7 bases had no gene match. Per germline, CDR1 LGHNA and CDR2 YSLEER.

The rearrangement links TRBV5-5 to TRBJ2-3; TRBD2 aligns across 7 bases. The germline gives CDR1 SGHKS, CDR2 YYEKEE (reference sequence). The V segment lost 1 base and the J segment 0 bases; nucleotides outside the gene matches: 8. The length of the CDR3 is 17 residues. The CDR3 nucleotides are TGTGCCAGCAGCTTGTATACGGGGACTACTAGCACAGATACGCAGTATTTT. The encoded protein is CASSLYTGTTSTDTQYF.

Worth noting for this clone: Other DNA sequences in this specimen translate into the identical CDR3. The chain combines TRBV6-1 with TRBJ1-5, with no clear D. The germline V and J ends were trimmed by 4 bases and 4 bases, with 8 bases remaining between them. The germline gives CDR1 MNHNS, CDR2 SASEGT. CDR3 length: 13 residues. The CDR3: CASSGGGNQPQHF. CDR3 nucleotides: TGTGCCAGCAGTGGTGGAGGGAATCAGCCCCAGCATTTT.

The chain is built from TRBV5-5 and TRBJ1-3; 8 bases map to TRBD1. The CDR3 is 14 amino acids. V trimming: 5 bases; J trimming: 2 bases; junction bases outside the gene matches: 3. CDR1 is SGHKS, CDR2 YYEKEE, per germline (reference sequence). Here the CDR3 reads CASRGGQAGNTIYF. CDR3 bases: TGTGCCAGCAGAGGGGGACAGGCTGGAAACACCATATATTTT. The full variable domain, completed using reference TRBV5-5 and TRBJ1-3, is DAGVTQSPTHLIKTRGQQVTLRCSPISGHKSVSWYQQVLGQGPQFIFQYYEKEERGRGNFPDRFSARQFPNYSSELNVNALLLGDSALYLCASRGGQAGNTIYFGEGSWLTVV.

CDR3 bases: TGTGCCAGCTCAGGAGTAGCGGACTCCAGTGAGACCCAGTACTTC. This sequence encodes CASSGVADSSETQYF. The genes are TRBV18 and TRBJ2-5; D might be TRBD2 (6 bases). The CDR3 has 15 amino acids. In germline, CDR1 is KGHSH, CDR2 LQKENI. V gave up 5 bases and J gave up 5 bases, with 18 bases separating them.